This T cell receptor beta chain comes out of a study of shared T cell receptors in the human thymus. This clone was observed a handful of times. Trimming shortened V by 2 bases and J by 4 bases, and 15 bases separated the two germline ends. Germline V gene data show CDR1 as MNHNS and CDR2 as SASEGT. This CDR3 is built from 15 residues. Method: immunoSEQ multiplex PCR; TCRdb's copy keeps in-frame clones and lacks some. The sample holds roughly 700,000 clones, approximately 88% seen once. These data were also filed under a second study, of human thymus T cells.

This TCR was sampled from a boy under two years old with a congenital heart defect. The sample was thymocytes. J is TRBJ2-7 and V is TRBV6-1; D might be TRBD2 (5 bases). CDR3: CASSEFGSRDYEQYF. Here the CDR3 DNA reads TGTGCCAGCAGTGAATTTGGGAGTAGGGATTACGAGCAGTACTTC.